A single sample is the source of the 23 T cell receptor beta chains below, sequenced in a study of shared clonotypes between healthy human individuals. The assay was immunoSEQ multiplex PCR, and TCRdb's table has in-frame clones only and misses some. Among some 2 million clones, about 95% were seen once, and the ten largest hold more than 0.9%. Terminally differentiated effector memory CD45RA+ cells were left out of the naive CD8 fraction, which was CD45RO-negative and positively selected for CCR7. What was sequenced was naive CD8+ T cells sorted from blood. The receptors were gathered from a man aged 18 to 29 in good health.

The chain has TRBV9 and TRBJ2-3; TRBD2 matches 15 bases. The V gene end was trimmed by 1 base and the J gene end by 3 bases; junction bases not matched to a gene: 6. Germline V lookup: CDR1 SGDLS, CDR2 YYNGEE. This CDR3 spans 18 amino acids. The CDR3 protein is CASSVSGTSGRITDTQYF. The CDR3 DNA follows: TGTGCCAGCAGCGTATCCGGGACTAGCGGGAGGATTACAGATACGCAGTATTTT.

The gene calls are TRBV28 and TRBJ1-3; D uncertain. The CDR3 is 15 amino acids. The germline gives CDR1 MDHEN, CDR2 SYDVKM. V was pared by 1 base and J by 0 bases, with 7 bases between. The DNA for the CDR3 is TGTGCCAGCAGTTTATCGACGATCTCTGGAAACACCATATATTTT. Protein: CASSLSTISGNTIYF. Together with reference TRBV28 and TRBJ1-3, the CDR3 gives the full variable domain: DVKVTQSSRYLVKRTGEKVFLECVQDMDHENMFWYRQDPGLGLRLIYFSYDVKMKEKGDIPEGYSVSREKKERFSLILESASTNQTSMYLCASSLSTISGNTIYFGEGSWLTVV.

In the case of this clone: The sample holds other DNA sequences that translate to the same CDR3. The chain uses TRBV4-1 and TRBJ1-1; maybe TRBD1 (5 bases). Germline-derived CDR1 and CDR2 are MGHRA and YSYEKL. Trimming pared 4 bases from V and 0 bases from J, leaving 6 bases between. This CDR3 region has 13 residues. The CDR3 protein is CASSRGVNTEAFF. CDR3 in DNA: TGCGCCAGCAGCCGGGGGGTGAACACTGAAGCTTTCTTT.

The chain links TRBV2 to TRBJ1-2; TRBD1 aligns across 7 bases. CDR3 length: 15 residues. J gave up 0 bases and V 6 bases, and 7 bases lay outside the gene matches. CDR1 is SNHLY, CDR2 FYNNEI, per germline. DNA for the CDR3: TGTGCCAGCAGATGGACAGGCGAAGCTAACTATGGCTACACCTTC. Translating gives CASRWTGEANYGYTF.

The chain's CDR3 is CASSGTGLDEQYF. CDR3 DNA: TGTGCCAGCAGCGGTACAGGGTTGGACGAGCAGTACTTC. The chain recombines TRBV7-6 with TRBJ2-7; possible D gene TRBD1, 6 bases. Germline V gives CDR1 SGHVS, CDR2 FNYEAQ. The CDR3 has 13 amino acids. Trimming stripped 5 bases from V and 5 bases from J, with 13 bases between.

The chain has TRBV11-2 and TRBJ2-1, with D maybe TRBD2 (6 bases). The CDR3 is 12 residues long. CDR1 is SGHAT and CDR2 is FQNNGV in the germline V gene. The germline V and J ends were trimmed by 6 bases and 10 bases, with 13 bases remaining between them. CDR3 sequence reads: CASRYGTGEQFF. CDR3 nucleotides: TGTGCCAGCAGATACGGGACTGGAGAGCAGTTCTTC.

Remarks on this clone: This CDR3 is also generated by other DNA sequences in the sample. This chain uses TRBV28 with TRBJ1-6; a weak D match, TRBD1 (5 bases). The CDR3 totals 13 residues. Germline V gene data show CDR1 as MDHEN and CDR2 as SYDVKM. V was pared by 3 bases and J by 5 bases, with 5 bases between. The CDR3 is CASSLTDNSPLHF. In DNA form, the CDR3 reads TGTGCCAGCAGTTTGACAGATAATTCACCCCTCCACTTT.

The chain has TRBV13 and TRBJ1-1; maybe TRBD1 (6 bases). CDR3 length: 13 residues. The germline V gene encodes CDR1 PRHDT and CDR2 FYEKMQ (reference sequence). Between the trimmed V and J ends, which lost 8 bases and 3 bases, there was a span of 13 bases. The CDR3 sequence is CASQWPGDTEAFF. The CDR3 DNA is TGTGCCAGCCAATGGCCAGGGGACACTGAAGCTTTCTTT. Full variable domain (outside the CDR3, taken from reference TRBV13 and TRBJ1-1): AAGVIQSPRHLIKEKRETATLKCYPIPRHDTVYWYQQGPGQDPQFLISFYEKMQSDKGSIPDRFSAQQFSDYHSELNMSSLELGDSALYFCASQWPGDTEAFFGQGTRLTVV.

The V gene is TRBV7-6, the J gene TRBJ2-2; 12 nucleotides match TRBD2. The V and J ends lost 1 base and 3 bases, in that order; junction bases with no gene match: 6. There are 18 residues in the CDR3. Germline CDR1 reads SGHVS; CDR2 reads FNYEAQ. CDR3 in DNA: TGTGCCAGCAGCTTAGAGGCTAGCGGGAGGGAGGACACCGGGGAGCTGTTTTTT. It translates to CASSLEASGREDTGELFF.

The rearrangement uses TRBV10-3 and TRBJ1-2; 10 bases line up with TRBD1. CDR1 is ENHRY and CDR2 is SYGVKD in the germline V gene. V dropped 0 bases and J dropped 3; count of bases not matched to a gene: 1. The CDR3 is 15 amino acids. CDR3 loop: CAISESGTGDYGYTF. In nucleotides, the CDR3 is TGTGCCATCAGTGAGTCCGGGACAGGGGACTATGGCTACACCTTC.

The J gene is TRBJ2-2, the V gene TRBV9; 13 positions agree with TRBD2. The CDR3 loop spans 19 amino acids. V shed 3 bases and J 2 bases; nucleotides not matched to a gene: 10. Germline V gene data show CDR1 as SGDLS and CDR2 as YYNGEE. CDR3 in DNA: TGTGCCAGCAGCGCCCAAAAAGGACTAGCGGGGGCAAACACCGGGGAGCTGTTTTTT. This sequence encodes CASSAQKGLAGANTGELFF.

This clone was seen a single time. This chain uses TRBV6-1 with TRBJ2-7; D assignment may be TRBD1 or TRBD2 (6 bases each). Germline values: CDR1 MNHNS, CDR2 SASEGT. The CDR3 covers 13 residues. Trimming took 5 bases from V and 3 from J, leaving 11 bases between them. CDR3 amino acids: CASSRGVGYEQYF. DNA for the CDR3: TGTGCCAGCAGTAGGGGGGTTGGCTACGAGCAGTACTTC.

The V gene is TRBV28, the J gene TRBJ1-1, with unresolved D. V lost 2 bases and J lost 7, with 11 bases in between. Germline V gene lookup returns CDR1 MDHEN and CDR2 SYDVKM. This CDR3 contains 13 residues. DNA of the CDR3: TGTGCCAGCAGTTTAGAACAAGGAAATGAAGCTTTCTTT. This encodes CASSLEQGNEAFF. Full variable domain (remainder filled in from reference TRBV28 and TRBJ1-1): DVKVTQSSRYLVKRTGEKVFLECVQDMDHENMFWYRQDPGLGLRLIYFSYDVKMKEKGDIPEGYSVSREKKERFSLILESASTNQTSMYLCASSLEQGNEAFFGQGTRLTVV.

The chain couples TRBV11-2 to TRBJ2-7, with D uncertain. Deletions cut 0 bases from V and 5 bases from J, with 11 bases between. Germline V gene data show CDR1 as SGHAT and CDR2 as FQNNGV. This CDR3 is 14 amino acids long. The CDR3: CASSLERSVDEQYF. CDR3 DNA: TGTGCCAGCAGCTTAGAAAGGTCTGTGGACGAGCAGTACTTC.

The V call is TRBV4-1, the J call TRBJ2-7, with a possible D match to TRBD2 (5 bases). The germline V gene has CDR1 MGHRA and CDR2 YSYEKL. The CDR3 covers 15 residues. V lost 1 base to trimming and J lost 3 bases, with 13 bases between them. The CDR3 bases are TGCGCCAGCAGCCAAGGTGGAGGACCCTACTACGAGCAGTACTTC. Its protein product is CASSQGGGPYYEQYF.

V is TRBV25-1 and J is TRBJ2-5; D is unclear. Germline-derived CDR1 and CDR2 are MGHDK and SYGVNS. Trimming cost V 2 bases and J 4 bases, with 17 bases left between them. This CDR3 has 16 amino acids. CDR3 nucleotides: TGTGCCAGCAGTGAAGTAGTAGAGTTCTCTTCAGAGACCCAGTACTTC. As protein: CASSEVVEFSSETQYF.

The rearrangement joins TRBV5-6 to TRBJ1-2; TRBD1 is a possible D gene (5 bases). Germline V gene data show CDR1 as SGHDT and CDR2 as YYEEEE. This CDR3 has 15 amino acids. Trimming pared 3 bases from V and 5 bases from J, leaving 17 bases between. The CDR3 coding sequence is TGTGCCAGCAGCTCCGAAACCGGGACCTCATATGGCTACACCTTC. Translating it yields CASSSETGTSYGYTF.

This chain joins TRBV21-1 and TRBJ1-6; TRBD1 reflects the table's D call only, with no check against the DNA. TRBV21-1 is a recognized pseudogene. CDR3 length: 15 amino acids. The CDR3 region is CASSKVGTGPVALHF. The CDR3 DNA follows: TGTGCCAGCAGCAAAGTAGGGACAGGGCCCGTGGCCCTCCACTTT.

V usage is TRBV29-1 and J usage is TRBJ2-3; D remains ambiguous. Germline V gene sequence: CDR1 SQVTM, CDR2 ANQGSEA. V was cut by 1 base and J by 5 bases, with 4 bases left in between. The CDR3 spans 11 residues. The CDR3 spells CSVEVGDTQYF. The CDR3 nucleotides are TGCAGCGTTGAAGTAGGAGATACGCAGTATTTT.

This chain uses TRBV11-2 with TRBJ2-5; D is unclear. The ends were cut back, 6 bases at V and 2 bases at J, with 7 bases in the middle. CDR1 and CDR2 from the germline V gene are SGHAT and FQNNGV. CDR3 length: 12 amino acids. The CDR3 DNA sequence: TGTGCCAGCAGTAATCTTCAAGAGACCCAGTACTTC. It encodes CASSNLQETQYF. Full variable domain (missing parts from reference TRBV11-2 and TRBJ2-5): EAGVAQSPRYKIIEKRQSVAFWCNPISGHATLYWYQQILGQGPKLLIQFQNNGVVDDSQLPKDRFSAERLKGVDSTLKIQPAKLEDSAVYLCASSNLQETQYFGPGTRLLVL.

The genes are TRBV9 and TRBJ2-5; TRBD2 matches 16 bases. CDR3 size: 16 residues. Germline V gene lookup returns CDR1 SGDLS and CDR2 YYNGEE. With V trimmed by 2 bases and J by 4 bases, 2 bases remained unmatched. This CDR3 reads CASSVGLAGGSETQYF. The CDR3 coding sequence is TGTGCCAGCAGCGTGGGACTAGCGGGGGGGTCAGAGACCCAGTACTTC.

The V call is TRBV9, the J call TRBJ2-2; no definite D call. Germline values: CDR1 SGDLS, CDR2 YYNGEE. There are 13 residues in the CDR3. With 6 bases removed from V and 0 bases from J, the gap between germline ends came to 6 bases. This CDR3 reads CASNNPNTGELFF. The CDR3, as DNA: TGTGCCAGCAACAATCCGAACACCGGGGAGCTGTTTTTT.

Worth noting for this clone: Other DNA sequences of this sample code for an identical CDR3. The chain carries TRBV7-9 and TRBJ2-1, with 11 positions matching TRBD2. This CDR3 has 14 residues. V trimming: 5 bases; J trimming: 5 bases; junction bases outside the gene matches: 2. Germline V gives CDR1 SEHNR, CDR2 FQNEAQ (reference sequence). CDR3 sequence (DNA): TGTGCCAGCAGCACGACTAGCGGGGACAATGAGCAGTTCTTC. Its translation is CASSTTSGDNEQFF. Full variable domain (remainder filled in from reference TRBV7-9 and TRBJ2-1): DTGVSQNPRHKITKRGQNVTFRCDPISEHNRLYWYRQTLGQGPEFLTYFQNEAQLEKSRLLSDRFSAERPKGSFSTLEIQRTEQGDSAMYLCASSTTSGDNEQFFGPGTRLTVL.